This T cell receptor (beta chain) was observed in a study of blood T cell repertoires in COVID-19. About the research overall: Samples came from the United States, Italy and Spain, spanning acute and convalescent COVID-19. T cells, B-cell-depleted T cells, or PBMCs supplied cDNA or gDNA.

Enrolled during active infection, Seattle patients were then followed longitudinally. Produced via immunoSEQ multiplex PCR; TCRdb's table is partial and in-frame only. The sample holds fewer than 250,000 clones, 80% to 90% seen once. Sequencing was carried out using peripheral blood. The origin of this receptor is a woman of 80 years or more with COVID-19, enrolled during active disease.

The CDR3 nucleotides are TGTGCCATCAGGGCCGGACAGCGTGAGGGATCACCCCTCCACTTT. It translates to CAIRAGQREGSPLHF. V usage is TRBV10-3 and J usage is TRBJ1-6; D might be TRBD1 (6 bases). Germline lookup yields CDR1 ENHRY and CDR2 SYGVKD. This CDR3 contains 15 residues. V lost 6 bases and J lost 10, with 19 bases in between.